The 25 T cell receptor beta chains given below trace back to one sample, sequenced in a study of monozygotic twins with inflammatory bowel disease. TCRdb re-called the 5' RACE reads and shows each CDR3 protein once, DNA omitted. Recorded for this sample: approximately 390,000 distinct CDR3 sequences. Sequences were obtained from blood. Source of these receptors: a human donor with ulcerative colitis or Crohn's disease, or a healthy co-twin of an affected twin (not recorded which).

This chain uses TRBV4-1 with TRBJ1-5; TCRdb's D call of TRBD1 is untestable without DNA. The CDR3 is made up of 16 amino acids. Germline CDR1 and CDR2: MGHRA and YSYEKL. The CDR3 here is CASSQGTGGAKRTQHF.

The chain is built from TRBV5-4 and TRBJ1-1; TCRdb picks TRBD1, but there is no DNA to check that call. The length of the CDR3 is 12 residues. CDR1 is SGHNT, CDR2 YYREEE, per germline (reference sequence). The CDR3 sequence is CASRRGQGEAFF.

CDR3 amino acids: CASSRGQPNEKLFF. This chain uses TRBV12-3 or TRBV12-4 with TRBJ1-4; the D gene TCRdb calls, TRBD1, cannot be checked with no DNA. The CDR3 is 14 amino acids.

The chain is built from TRBV7-2 and TRBJ2-3. CDR3 length: 15 amino acids. Germline assignment: CDR1 SGHTA and CDR2 FQGNSA. The CDR3 region is CASSHRRKGGDTQYF. The full variable domain, its missing parts supplied by reference TRBV7-2 and TRBJ2-3, is GAGVSQSPSNKVTEKGKDVELRCDPISGHTALYWYRQSLGQGLEFLIYFQGNSAPDKSGLPSDRFSAERTGGSVSTLTIQRTQQEDSAVYLCASSHRRKGGDTQYFGPGTRLTVL.

The gene calls are TRBV5-5 and TRBJ1-3; TCRdb indicates TRBD1, and absent DNA this call remains unverified. The CDR3 has 16 residues. Looked up from germline, CDR1 is SGHKS and CDR2 is YYEKEE (reference sequence). This CDR3 is CASSSSRDRGWNTIYF.

The chain joins TRBV30 to TRBJ1-5; TCRdb lists TRBD1, though no DNA is available to test this call. CDR3 length equals 17 residues. The germline gives CDR1 GTSNPN, CDR2 SVGIG (reference sequence). The CDR3 reads CAWSPRQGKYSNQPQHF.

This chain connects TRBV5-1 to TRBJ2-1; the D call from TCRdb, TRBD1, cannot be confirmed without DNA. Germline V gene data show CDR1 as SGHRS and CDR2 as YFSETQ. This CDR3 is built from 15 residues. CDR3: CASSLKGQGANEQFF. Filled out from reference TRBV5-1 and TRBJ2-1, the complete variable domain reads KAGVTQTPRYLIKTRGQQVTLSCSPISGHRSVSWYQQTPGQGLQFLFEYFSETQRNKGNFPGRFSGRQFSNSRSEMNVSTLELGDSALYLCASSLKGQGANEQFFGPGTRLTVL.

The V call is TRBV7-8, the J call TRBJ2-1. The CDR3 runs 14 residues. Germline V gene lookup returns CDR1 SGHVS and CDR2 FQNEAQ. This CDR3 reads CASSSVTGDNEQFF.

V gene TRBV27 combines with J gene TRBJ1-1; the TCRdb D gene call, TRBD1, has no DNA to confirm it. Germline CDR1 is MNHEY and CDR2 is SMNVEV (reference sequence). The CDR3 has 15 residues. The CDR3 protein is CASSPGAGGHTEAFF.

This chain connects TRBV10-3 to TRBJ1-2. CDR1 is ENHRY, CDR2 SYGVKD, per germline. This CDR3 region has 14 residues. The CDR3 sequence: CAISGTPQAYGYTF.

The chain has TRBV5-6 and TRBJ1-5; TCRdb reports TRBD1, a call that lacks DNA to check it against. CDR3 size: 15 residues. Germline V gene data show CDR1 as SGHDT and CDR2 as YYEEEE. CDR3 sequence reads: CASSLIGGRDQPQHF. Based on the CDR3 plus reference TRBV5-6 and TRBJ1-5, the full variable domain is DAGVTQSPTHLIKTRGQQVTLRCSPKSGHDTVSWYQQALGQGPQFIFQYYEEEERQRGNFPDRFSGHQFPNYSSELNVNALLLGDSALYLCASSLIGGRDQPQHFGDGTRLSIL.

CDR3 sequence: CASSSGGGKNTEAFF. The V and J genes are TRBV5-1 and TRBJ1-1; TCRdb's D gene call, TRBD1, goes unchecked for lack of DNA. Germline CDR1 reads SGHRS; CDR2 reads YFSETQ. This CDR3 comprises 15 residues.

CDR3: CASSQAIGGETQYF. The chain is built from TRBV3-1 and TRBJ2-5. The CDR3 has 14 residues. The germline CDR1 and CDR2 sequences are LGHDT and YNNKEL (reference sequence).

This chain joins TRBV5-1 and TRBJ1-6; TCRdb gives TRBD1 as the D gene, but with no DNA this cannot be confirmed. The CDR3 runs to 16 residues. Per the germline V gene, CDR1 is SGHRS and CDR2 is YFSETQ. CDR3 loop: CASSLISWDRYSPLHF.

The rearrangement links TRBV6-1 to TRBJ1-2. Germline CDR1 is MNHNS and CDR2 is SASEGT. The CDR3 spans 15 residues. The CDR3 loop reads CASSVIGDGPYGYTF.

CDR3 sequence reads: CAWSSLAGPTEAFF. This chain connects TRBV30 to TRBJ1-1. The CDR3 length is 14 residues. CDR1 is GTSNPN and CDR2 is SVGIG in the germline V gene (reference sequence). The complete variable domain, with remaining parts taken from reference TRBV30 and TRBJ1-1, reads SQTIHQWPATLVQPVGSPLSLECTVEGTSNPNLYWYRQAAGRGLQLLFYSVGIGQISSEVPQNLSASRPQDRQFILSSKKLLLSDSGFYLCAWSSLAGPTEAFFGQGTRLTVV.

The gene calls are TRBV11-2 and TRBJ2-3; TCRdb indicates TRBD2, and absent DNA this call remains unverified. This CDR3 is 18 amino acids long. Germline V gives CDR1 SGHAT, CDR2 FQNNGV. The CDR3: CASSLLGLAGLSTDTQYF.

This chain joins TRBV12-3 or TRBV12-4 and TRBJ2-3; TCRdb outputs TRBD1, but without DNA this stays unchecked. CDR3 size: 13 residues. CDR3 loop: CASSLSLQDTQYF.

The chain is built from TRBV6-5 and TRBJ1-6. This CDR3 contains 16 residues. CDR1 MNHEY and CDR2 SVGAGI come from the germline V gene. CDR3 in amino acids: CASSLWTAARNSPLHF.

The rearrangement uses TRBV19 and TRBJ1-4. The CDR3 consists of 14 residues. Germline CDR1 is LNHDA and CDR2 is SQIVND (reference sequence). The CDR3 here is CASSIEGYLEKLFF.

The CDR3 protein is CSALTGFEETQYF. The chain uses TRBV20-1 and TRBJ2-5; TCRdb calls TRBD1, which cannot be checked without DNA. The CDR3 runs 13 residues. Germline V gene lookup returns CDR1 DFQATT and CDR2 SNEGSKA (reference sequence).

The rearrangement joins TRBV9 to TRBJ2-6. The CDR3 contains 14 residues. From germline, CDR1 is SGDLS and CDR2 YYNGEE. This CDR3 reads CASSPSQRANVLTF.

The gene calls are TRBV12-3 or TRBV12-4 and TRBJ1-4; with no DNA, the TCRdb D assignment of TRBD1 cannot be verified. CDR3 length equals 14 residues. The CDR3 region is CASSLAGINEKLFF.

The genes are TRBV7-6 and TRBJ1-3; TCRdb names TRBD1, which stays unverified in the absence of DNA. The CDR3 extends over 13 amino acids. CDR1 is SGHVS and CDR2 is FNYEAQ in the germline V gene. This chain's CDR3 is CASSWTEGNTIYF.

This chain joins TRBV12-3 or TRBV12-4 and TRBJ1-1; the D call of TRBD1 rests on TCRdb alone, since no DNA is present to check it. The CDR3 loop spans 13 amino acids. CDR3 sequence reads: CASRDTYGTEAFF.